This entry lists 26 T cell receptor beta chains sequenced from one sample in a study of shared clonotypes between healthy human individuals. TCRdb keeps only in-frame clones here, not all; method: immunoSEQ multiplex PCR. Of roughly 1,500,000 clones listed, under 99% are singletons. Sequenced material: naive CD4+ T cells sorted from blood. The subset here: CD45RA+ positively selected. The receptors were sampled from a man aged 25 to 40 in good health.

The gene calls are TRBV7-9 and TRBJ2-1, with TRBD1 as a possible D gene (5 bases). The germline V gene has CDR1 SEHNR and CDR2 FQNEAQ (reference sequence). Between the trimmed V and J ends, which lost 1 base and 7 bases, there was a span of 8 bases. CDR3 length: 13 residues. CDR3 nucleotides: TGTGCCAGCAGCTTAGTAGGGGTAAATGAGCAGTTCTTC. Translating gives CASSLVGVNEQFF. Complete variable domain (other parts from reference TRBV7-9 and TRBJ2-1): DTGVSQNPRHKITKRGQNVTFRCDPISEHNRLYWYRQTLGQGPEFLTYFQNEAQLEKSRLLSDRFSAERPKGSFSTLEIQRTEQGDSAMYLCASSLVGVNEQFFGPGTRLTVL.

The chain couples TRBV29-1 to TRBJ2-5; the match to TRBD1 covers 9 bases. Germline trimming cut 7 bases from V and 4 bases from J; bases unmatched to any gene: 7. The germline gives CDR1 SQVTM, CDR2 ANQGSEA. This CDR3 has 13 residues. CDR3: CSAQGALGETQYF. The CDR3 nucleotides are TGCAGCGCACAGGGGGCGCTTGGAGAGACCCAGTACTTC.

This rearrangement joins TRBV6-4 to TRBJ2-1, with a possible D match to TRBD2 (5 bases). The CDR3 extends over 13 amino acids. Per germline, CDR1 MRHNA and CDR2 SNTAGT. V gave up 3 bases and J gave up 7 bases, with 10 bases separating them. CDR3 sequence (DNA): TGTGCCAGCAGTGAGAGGACTCAAAATGAGCAGTTCTTC. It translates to CASSERTQNEQFF.

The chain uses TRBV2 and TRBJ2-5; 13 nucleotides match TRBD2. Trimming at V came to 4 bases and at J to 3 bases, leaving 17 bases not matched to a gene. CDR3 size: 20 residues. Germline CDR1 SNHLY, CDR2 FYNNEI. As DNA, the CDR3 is TGTGCCAGCAGTGGTTCCCCACCACGGACTAGCGGGAGATGGGAAGAGACCCAGTACTTC. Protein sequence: CASSGSPPRTSGRWEETQYF.

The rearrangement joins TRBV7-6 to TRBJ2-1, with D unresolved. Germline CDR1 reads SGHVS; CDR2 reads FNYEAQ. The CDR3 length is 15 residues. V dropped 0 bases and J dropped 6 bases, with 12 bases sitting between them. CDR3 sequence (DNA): TGTGCCAGCAGCTTAGCAGTAAACTCGGGCAATGAGCAGTTCTTC. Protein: CASSLAVNSGNEQFF.

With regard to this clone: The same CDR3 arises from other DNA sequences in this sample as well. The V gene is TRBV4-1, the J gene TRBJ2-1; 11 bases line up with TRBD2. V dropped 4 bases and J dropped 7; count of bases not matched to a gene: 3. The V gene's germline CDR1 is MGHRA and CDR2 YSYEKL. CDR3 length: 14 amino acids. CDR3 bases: TGCGCCAGCAGCCTAGCGGGAGGGCCGAATGAGCAGTTCTTC. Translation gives CASSLAGGPNEQFF.

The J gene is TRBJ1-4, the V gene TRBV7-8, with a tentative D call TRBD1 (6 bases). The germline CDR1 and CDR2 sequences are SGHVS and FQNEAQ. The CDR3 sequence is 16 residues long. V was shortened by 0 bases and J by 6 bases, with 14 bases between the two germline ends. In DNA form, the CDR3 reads TGTGCCAGCAGCTTAGCGGGGGGCCGGGTTCATGAAAAACTGTTTTTT. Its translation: CASSLAGGRVHEKLFF.

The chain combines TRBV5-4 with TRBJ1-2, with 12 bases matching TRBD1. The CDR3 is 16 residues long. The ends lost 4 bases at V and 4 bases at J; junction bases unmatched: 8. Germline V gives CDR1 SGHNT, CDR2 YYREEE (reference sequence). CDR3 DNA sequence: TGTGCCAGCAGCAACCGGGACAGGGGGCACCGCTATGGCTACACCTTC. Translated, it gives CASSNRDRGHRYGYTF.

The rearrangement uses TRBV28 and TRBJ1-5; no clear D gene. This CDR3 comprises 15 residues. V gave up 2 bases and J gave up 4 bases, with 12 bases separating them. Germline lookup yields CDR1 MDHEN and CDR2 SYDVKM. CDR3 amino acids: CASSLGSAGNQPQHF. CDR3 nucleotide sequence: TGTGCCAGCAGTTTAGGGTCCGCGGGTAATCAGCCCCAGCATTTT.

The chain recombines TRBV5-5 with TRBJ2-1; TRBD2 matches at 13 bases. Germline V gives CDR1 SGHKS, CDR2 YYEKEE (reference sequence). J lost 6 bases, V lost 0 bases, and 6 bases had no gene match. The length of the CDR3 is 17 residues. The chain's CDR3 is CASSLVGTSGVTNEQFF. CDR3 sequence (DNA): TGTGCCAGCAGCTTGGTTGGGACTAGCGGGGTGACCAATGAGCAGTTCTTC.

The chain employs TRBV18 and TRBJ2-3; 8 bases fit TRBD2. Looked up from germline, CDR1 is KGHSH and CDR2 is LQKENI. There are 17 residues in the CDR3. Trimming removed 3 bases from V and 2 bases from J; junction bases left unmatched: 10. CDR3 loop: CASSPMSGRRLTDTQYF. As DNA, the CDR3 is TGTGCCAGCTCACCGATGAGCGGGAGACGTCTCACAGATACGCAGTATTTT.

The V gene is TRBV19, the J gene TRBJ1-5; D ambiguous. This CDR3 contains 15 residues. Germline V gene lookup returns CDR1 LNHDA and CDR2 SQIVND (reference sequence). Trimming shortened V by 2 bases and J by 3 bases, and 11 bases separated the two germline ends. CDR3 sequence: CASSISRQDNQPQHF. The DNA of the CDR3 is TGTGCCAGTAGTATAAGTCGGCAGGACAATCAGCCCCAGCATTTT. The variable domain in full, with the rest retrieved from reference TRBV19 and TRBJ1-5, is DGGITQSPKYLFRKEGQNVTLSCEQNLNHDAMYWYRQDPGQGLRLIYYSQIVNDFQKGDIAEGYSVSREKKESFPLTVTSAQKNPTAFYLCASSISRQDNQPQHFGDGTRLSIL.

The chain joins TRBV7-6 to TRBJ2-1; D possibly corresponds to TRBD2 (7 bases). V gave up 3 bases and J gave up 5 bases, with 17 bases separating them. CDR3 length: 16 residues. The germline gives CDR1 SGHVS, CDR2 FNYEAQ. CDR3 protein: CASSFRGGKGDNEQFF. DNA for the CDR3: TGTGCCAGCAGCTTTAGGGGGGGCAAAGGAGACAATGAGCAGTTCTTC.

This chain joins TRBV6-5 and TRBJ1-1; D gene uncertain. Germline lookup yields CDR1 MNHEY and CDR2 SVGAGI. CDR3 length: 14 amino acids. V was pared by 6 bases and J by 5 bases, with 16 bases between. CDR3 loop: CASSRTGVGTEAFF. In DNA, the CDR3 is TGTGCCAGCAGCCGTACCGGGGTTGGGACTGAAGCTTTCTTT.

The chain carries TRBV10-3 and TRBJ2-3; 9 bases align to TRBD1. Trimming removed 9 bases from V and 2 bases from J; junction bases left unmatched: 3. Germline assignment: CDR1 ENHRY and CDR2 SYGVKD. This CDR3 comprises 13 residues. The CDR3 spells CAITGGYTDTQYF. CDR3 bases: TGTGCCATAACAGGGGGCTACACAGATACGCAGTATTTT.

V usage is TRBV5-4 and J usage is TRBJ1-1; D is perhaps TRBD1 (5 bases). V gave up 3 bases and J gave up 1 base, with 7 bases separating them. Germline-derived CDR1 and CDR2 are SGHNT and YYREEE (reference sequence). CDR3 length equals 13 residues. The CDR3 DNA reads TGTGCCAGCAGCTATGACAGGAACACTGAAGCTTTCTTT. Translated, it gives CASSYDRNTEAFF.

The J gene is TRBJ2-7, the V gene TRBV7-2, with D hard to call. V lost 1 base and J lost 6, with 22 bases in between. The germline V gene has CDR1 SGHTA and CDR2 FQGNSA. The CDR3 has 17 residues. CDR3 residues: CASSLGGSRLLRGEQYF. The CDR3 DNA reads TGTGCCAGCAGCTTAGGAGGTAGCAGACTCCTTAGAGGCGAGCAGTACTTC.

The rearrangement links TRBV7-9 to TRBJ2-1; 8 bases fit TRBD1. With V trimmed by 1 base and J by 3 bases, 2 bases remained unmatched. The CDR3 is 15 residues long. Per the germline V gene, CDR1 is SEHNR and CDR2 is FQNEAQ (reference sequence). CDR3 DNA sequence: TGTGCCAGCAGCTTAGGAGACAGGGGCTACAATGAGCAGTTCTTC. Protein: CASSLGDRGYNEQFF.

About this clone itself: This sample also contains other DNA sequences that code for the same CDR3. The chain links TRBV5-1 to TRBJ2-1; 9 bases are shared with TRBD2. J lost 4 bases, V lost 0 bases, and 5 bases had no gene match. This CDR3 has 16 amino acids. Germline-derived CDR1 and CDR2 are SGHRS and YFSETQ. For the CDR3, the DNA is TGCGCCAGCAGCTTGGGACTAGCGGACATATACAATGAGCAGTTCTTC. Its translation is CASSLGLADIYNEQFF.

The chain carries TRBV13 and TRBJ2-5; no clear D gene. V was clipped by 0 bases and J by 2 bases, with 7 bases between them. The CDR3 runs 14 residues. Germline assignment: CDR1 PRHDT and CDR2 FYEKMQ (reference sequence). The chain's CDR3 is CASSLGSRQETQYF. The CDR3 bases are TGTGCCAGCAGCTTAGGTTCCAGACAAGAGACCCAGTACTTC. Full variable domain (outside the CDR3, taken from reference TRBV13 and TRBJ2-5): AAGVIQSPRHLIKEKRETATLKCYPIPRHDTVYWYQQGPGQDPQFLISFYEKMQSDKGSIPDRFSAQQFSDYHSELNMSSLELGDSALYFCASSLGSRQETQYFGPGTRLLVL.

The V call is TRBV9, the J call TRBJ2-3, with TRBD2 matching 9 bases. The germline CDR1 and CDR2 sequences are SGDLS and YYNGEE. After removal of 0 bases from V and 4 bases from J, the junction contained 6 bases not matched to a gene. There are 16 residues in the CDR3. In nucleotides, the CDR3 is TGTGCCAGCAGCGTAGAGGCTAGCGGGGTGGCAGATACGCAGTATTTT. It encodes CASSVEASGVADTQYF.

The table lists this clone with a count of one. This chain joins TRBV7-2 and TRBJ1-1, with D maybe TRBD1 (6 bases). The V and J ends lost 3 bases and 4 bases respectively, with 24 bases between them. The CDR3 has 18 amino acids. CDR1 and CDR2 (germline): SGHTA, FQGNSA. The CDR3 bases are TGTGCCAGCAGCTTGGGGGCCGACAGGAGGGTTATATCCACTGAAGCTTTCTTT. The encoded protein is CASSLGADRRVISTEAFF.

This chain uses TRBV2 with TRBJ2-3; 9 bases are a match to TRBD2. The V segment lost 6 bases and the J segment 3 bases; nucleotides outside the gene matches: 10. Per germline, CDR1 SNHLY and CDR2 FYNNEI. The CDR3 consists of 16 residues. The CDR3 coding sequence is TGTGCCAGCAGATACCATAGCGGGAGCCGGACAGATACGCAGTATTTT. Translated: CASRYHSGSRTDTQYF.

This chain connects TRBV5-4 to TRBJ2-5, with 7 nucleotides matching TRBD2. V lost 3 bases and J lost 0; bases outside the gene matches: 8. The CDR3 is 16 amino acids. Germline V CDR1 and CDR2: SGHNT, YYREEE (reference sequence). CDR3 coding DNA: TGTGCCAGCAGCTCGGGGGAGGGGTCTTACCAAGAGACCCAGTACTTC. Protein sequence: CASSSGEGSYQETQYF. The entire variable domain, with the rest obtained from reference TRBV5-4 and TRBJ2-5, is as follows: ETGVTQSPTHLIKTRGQQVTLRCSSQSGHNTVSWYQQALGQGPQFIFQYYREEENGRGNFPPRFSGLQFPNYSSELNVNALELDDSALYLCASSSGEGSYQETQYFGPGTRLLVL.

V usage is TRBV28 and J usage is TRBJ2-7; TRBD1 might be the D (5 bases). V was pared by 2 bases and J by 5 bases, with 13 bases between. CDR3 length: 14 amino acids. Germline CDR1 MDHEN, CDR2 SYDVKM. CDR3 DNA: TGTGCCAGCAGTTTAGCAGGGTTAGTCCACGAGCAGTACTTC. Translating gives CASSLAGLVHEQYF. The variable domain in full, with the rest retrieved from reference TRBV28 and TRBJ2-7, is DVKVTQSSRYLVKRTGEKVFLECVQDMDHENMFWYRQDPGLGLRLIYFSYDVKMKEKGDIPEGYSVSREKKERFSLILESASTNQTSMYLCASSLAGLVHEQYFGPGTRLTVT.

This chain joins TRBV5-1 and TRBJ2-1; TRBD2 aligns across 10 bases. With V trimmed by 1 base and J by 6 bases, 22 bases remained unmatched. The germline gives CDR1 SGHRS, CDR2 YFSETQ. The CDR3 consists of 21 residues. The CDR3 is CASSLPHRLSGRARSGNEQFF. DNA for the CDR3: TGCGCCAGCAGCTTGCCCCACCGACTAAGCGGGAGGGCCCGTTCCGGCAATGAGCAGTTCTTC. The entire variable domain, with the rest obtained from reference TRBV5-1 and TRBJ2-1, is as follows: KAGVTQTPRYLIKTRGQQVTLSCSPISGHRSVSWYQQTPGQGLQFLFEYFSETQRNKGNFPGRFSGRQFSNSRSEMNVSTLELGDSALYLCASSLPHRLSGRARSGNEQFFGPGTRLTVL.